In its sample, the clone carrying this T cell receptor (beta chain) ranks as medium-sized. CDR3 length: 12 amino acids. Looked up from germline, CDR1 is SGHTA and CDR2 is FQGNSA. V lost 1 base, J lost 10 bases, and 8 bases lay in between. From the PCR reads, TCRdb called clonotypes with MiXCR, one entry per CDR3 protein. The sample consists of 8,200 or so distinct CDR3 sequences, about 38% of them appearing once. The data were taken from a study of immune characterization of retroperitoneal liposarcoma. Sequencing was carried out using tumor tissue. The chain is built from TRBV7-2 and TRBJ2-1; the D is unclear. The source of this sequence is a male donor with retroperitoneal liposarcoma. The CDR3 here is CASSLVGWEQFF. In nucleotides, the CDR3 is TGTGCCAGCAGCTTAGTAGGGTGGGAGCAGTTCTTC.